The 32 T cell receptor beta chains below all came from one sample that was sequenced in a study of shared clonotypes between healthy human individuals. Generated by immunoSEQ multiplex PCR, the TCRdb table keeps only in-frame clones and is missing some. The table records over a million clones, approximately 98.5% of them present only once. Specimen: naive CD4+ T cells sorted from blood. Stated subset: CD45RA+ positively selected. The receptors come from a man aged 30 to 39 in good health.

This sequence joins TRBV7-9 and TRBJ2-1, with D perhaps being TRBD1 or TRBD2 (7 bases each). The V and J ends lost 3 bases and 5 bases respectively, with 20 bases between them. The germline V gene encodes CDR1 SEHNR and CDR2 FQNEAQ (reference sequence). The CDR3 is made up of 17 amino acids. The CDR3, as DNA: TGTGCCAGCAGCTTGGGAGGGGGCCTCCCTAAAAACAATGAGCAGTTCTTC. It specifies CASSLGGGLPKNNEQFF.

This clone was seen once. The CDR3 protein is CASRKLSGSSGANVLTF. In DNA, the CDR3 is TGTGCCAGCAGAAAATTAAGCGGATCCTCTGGGGCCAACGTCCTGACTTTC. The chain recombines TRBV28 with TRBJ2-6, with TRBD2 as a possible D gene (5 bases). Germline V gives CDR1 MDHEN, CDR2 SYDVKM. The CDR3 has 17 residues. V was trimmed by 6 bases and J by 0 bases, leaving 15 bases between them.

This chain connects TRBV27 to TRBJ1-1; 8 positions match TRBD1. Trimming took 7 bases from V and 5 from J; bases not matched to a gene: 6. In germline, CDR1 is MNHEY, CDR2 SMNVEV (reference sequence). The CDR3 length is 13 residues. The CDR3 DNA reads TGTGCCAGCAAATTCAGGGGGCGGACTGAAGCTTTCTTT. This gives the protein CASKFRGRTEAFF.

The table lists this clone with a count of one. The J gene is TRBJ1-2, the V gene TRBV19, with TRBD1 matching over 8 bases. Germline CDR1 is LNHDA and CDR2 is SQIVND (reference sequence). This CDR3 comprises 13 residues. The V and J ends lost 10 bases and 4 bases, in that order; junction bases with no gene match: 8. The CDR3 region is CATGQGFLYGYTF. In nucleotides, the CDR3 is TGTGCCACCGGACAGGGCTTTCTCTATGGCTACACCTTC.

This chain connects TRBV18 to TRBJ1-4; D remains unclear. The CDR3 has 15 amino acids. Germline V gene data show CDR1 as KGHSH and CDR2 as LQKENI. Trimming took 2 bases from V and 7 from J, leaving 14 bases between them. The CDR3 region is CASSPVLSTSEKLFF. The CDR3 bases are TGTGCCAGCTCACCAGTCCTCAGTACGAGTGAAAAACTGTTTTTT.

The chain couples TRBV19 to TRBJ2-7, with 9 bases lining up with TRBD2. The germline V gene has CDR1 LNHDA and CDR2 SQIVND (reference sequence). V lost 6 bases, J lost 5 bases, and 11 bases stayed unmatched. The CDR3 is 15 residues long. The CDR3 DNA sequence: TGTGCCAGTAGCCCTGGGGCGGGAGGGCAGGACGAGCAGTACTTC. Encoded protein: CASSPGAGGQDEQYF.

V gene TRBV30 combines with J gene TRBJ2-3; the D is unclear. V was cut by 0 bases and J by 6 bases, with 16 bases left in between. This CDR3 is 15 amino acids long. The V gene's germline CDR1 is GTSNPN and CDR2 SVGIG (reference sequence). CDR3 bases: TGTGCCTGGAGTGTATTAGGGCGAGCTGAGGATACGCAGTATTTT. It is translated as CAWSVLGRAEDTQYF. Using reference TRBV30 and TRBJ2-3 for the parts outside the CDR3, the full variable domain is SQTIHQWPATLVQPVGSPLSLECTVEGTSNPNLYWYRQAAGRGLQLLFYSVGIGQISSEVPQNLSASRPQDRQFILSSKKLLLSDSGFYLCAWSVLGRAEDTQYFGPGTRLTVL.

For the CDR3, the DNA is TGTGCCAGCAGCCGAACAGTACCTGGGGCCAACGTCCTGACTTTC. The encoded protein is CASSRTVPGANVLTF. The V gene is TRBV7-8, the J gene TRBJ2-6; no firm D call. This CDR3 contains 15 residues. Trimming took 5 bases from V and 2 from J, leaving 10 bases between them. Looked up from germline, CDR1 is SGHVS and CDR2 is FQNEAQ.

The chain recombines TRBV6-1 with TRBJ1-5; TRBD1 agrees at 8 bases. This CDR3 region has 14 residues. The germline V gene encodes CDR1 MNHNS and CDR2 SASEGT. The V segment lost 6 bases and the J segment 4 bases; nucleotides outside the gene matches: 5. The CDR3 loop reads CASRPGQGNQPQHF. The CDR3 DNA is TGTGCCAGCAGACCCGGACAGGGTAATCAGCCCCAGCATTTT.

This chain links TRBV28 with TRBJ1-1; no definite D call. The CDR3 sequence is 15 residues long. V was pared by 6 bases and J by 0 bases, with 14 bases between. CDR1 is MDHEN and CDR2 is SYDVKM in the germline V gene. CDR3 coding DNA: TGTGCCAGCAGCGTGAATGGACTCATGAACACTGAAGCTTTCTTT. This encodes CASSVNGLMNTEAFF.

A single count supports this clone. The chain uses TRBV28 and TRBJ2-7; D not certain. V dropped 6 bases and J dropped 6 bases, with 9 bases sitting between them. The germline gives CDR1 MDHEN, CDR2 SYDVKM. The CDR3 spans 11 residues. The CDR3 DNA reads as TGTGCCAGCAGCCTAACTTTCGAGCAGTACTTC. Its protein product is CASSLTFEQYF. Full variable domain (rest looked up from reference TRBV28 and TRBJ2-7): DVKVTQSSRYLVKRTGEKVFLECVQDMDHENMFWYRQDPGLGLRLIYFSYDVKMKEKGDIPEGYSVSREKKERFSLILESASTNQTSMYLCASSLTFEQYFGPGTRLTVT.

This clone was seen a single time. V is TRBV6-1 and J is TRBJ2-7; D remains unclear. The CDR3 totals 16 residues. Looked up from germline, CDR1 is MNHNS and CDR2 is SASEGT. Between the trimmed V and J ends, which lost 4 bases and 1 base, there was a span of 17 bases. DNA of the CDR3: TGTGCCAGCAGTGCTAGAGGAACCCAGGAGTCCTACGAGCAGTACTTC. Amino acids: CASSARGTQESYEQYF.

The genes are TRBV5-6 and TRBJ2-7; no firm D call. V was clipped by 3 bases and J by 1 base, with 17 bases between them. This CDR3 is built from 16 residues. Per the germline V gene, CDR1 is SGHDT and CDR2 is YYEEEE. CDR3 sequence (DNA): TGTGCCAGCAGCTCTGGACCCAGGTTAACATCCTACGAGCAGTACTTC. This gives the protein CASSSGPRLTSYEQYF.

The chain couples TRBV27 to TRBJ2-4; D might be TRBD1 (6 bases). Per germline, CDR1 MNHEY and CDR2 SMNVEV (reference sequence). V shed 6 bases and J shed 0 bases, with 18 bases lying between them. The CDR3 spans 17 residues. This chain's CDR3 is CASSHRSGEQAKNIQYF. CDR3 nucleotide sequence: TGTGCCAGCAGCCATCGTTCAGGGGAGCAAGCCAAAAACATTCAGTACTTC.

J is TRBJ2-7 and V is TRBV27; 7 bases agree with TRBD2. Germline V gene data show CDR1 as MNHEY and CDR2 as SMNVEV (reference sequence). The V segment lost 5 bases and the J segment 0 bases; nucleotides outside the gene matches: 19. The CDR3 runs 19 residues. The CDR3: CASSGVWRELLLSSYEQYF. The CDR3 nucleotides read TGTGCCAGCAGTGGGGTCTGGCGGGAGCTCTTATTGAGCTCCTACGAGCAGTACTTC.

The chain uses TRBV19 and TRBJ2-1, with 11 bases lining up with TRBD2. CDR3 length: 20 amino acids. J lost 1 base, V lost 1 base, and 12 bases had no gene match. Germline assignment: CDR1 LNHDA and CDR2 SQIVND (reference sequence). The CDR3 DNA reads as TGTGCCAGTAGTATAGGTCTAGCGGGAGGAAAATCCAAATCCTACAATGAGCAGTTCTTC. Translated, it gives CASSIGLAGGKSKSYNEQFF.

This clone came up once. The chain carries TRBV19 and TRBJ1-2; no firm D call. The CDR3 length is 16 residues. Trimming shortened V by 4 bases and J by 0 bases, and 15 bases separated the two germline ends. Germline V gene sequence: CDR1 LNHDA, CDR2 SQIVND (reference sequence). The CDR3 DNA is TGTGCCAGTAGTAATCCGAGACAACGCGCTAACTATGGCTACACCTTC. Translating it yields CASSNPRQRANYGYTF.

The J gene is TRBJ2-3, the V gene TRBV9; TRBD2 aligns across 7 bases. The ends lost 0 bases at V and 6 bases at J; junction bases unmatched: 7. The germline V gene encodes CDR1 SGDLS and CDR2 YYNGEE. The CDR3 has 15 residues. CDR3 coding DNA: TGTGCCAGCAGCGTAGTGGCGGGAGTCGTTGATACGCAGTATTTT. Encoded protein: CASSVVAGVVDTQYF. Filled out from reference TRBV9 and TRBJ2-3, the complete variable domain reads DSGVTQTPKHLITATGQRVTLRCSPRSGDLSVYWYQQSLDQGLQFLIQYYNGEERAKGNILERFSAQQFPDLHSELNLSSLELGDSALYFCASSVVAGVVDTQYFGPGTRLTVL.

CDR3 sequence reads: CASSSDRGLSGNEQFF. CDR3 nucleotide sequence: TGTGCCAGCAGCTCGGACAGAGGCCTTTCTGGCAATGAGCAGTTCTTC. This sequence joins TRBV11-1 and TRBJ2-1; D is possibly TRBD1 (6 bases). Trimming removed 4 bases from V and 6 bases from J, with 19 bases in between. Germline CDR1 is SGHAT and CDR2 is FQDESV (reference sequence). CDR3 size: 16 residues.

CDR3 coding DNA: TGCAGCGCTCGGACAGATACGCAGTATTTT. Its protein is CSARTDTQYF. The rearrangement links TRBV29-1 to TRBJ2-3; D is unresolved. V gave up 7 bases and J gave up 3 bases, with 5 bases separating them. The CDR3 is 10 amino acids. Looked up from germline, CDR1 is SQVTM and CDR2 is ANQGSEA.

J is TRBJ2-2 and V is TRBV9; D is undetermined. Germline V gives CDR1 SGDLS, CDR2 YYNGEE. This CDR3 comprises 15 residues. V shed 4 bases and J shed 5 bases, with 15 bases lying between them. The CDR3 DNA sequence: TGTGCCAGCAGCCGAACGGACCAACGGACCGGGGAGCTGTTTTTT. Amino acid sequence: CASSRTDQRTGELFF. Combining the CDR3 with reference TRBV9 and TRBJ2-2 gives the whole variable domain DSGVTQTPKHLITATGQRVTLRCSPRSGDLSVYWYQQSLDQGLQFLIQYYNGEERAKGNILERFSAQQFPDLHSELNLSSLELGDSALYFCASSRTDQRTGELFFGEGSRLTVL.

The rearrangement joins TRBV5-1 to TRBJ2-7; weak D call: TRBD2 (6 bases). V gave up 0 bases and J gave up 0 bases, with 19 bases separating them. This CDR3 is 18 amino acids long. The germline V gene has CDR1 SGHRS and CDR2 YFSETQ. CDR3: CASSLVVSGDSISYEQYF. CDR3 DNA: TGCGCCAGCAGCTTGGTGGTATCGGGAGACAGCATCTCCTACGAGCAGTACTTC.

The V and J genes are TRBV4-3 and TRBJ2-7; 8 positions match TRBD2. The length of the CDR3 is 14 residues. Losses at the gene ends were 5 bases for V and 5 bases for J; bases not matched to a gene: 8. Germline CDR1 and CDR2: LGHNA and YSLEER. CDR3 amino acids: CASSALAGFNEQYF. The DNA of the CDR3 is TGCGCCAGCAGCGCCCTAGCGGGTTTTAACGAGCAGTACTTC.

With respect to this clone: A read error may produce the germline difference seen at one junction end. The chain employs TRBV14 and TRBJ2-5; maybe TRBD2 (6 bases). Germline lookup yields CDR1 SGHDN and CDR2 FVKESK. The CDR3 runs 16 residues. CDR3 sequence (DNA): TGTGCCAGCAGCCCCCGAATAATCTCCGGGAGAGAGCCCCAGTACTTC. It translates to CASSPRIISGREPQYF.

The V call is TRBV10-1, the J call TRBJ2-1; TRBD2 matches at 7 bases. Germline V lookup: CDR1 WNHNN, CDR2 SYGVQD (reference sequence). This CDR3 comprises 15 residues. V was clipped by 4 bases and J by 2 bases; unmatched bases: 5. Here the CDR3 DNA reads TGCGCCAGCAGTGTCACGGCGGGAGCCTACAATGAGCAGTTCTTC. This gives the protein CASSVTAGAYNEQFF.

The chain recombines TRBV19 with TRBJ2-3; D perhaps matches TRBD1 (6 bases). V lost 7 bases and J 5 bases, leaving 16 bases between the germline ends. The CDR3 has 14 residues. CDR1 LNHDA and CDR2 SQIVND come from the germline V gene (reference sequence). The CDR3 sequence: CASTKTGSGDTQYF. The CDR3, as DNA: TGTGCCAGTACCAAGACAGGATCCGGAGATACGCAGTATTTT.

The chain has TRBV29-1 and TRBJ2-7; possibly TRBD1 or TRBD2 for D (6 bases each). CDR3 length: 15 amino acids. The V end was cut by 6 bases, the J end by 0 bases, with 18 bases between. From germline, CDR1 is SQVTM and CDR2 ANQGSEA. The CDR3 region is CSVGEPGGGSYEQYF. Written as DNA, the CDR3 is TGCAGCGTGGGGGAACCAGGAGGGGGCTCCTACGAGCAGTACTTC.

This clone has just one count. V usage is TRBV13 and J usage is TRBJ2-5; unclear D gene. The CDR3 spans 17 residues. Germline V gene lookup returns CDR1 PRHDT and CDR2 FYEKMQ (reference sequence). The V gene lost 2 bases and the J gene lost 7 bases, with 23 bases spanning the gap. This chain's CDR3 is CASSLSLPVTYSGTQYF. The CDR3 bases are TGTGCCAGCAGCTTAAGTTTACCAGTTACATACTCGGGGACCCAGTACTTC.

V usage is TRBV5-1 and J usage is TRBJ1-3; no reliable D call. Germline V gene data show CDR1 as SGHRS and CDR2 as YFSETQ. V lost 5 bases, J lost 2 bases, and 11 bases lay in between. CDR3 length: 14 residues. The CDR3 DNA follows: TGCGCCAGCAGTTCCAACCGCGCTGGAAACACCATATATTTT. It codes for CASSSNRAGNTIYF.

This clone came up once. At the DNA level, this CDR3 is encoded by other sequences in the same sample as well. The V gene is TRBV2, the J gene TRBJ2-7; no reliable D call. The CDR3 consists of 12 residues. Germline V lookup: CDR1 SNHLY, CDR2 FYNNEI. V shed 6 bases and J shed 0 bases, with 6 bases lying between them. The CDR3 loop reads CASSLSSYEQYF. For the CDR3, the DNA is TGTGCCAGCAGCCTCAGCTCCTACGAGCAGTACTTC.

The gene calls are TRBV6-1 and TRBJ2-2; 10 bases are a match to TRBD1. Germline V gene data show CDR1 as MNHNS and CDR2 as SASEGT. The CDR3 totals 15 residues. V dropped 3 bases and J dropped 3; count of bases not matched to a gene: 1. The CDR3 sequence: CASSDGTGDTGELFF. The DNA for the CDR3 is TGTGCCAGCAGTGACGGGACAGGGGACACCGGGGAGCTGTTTTTT.

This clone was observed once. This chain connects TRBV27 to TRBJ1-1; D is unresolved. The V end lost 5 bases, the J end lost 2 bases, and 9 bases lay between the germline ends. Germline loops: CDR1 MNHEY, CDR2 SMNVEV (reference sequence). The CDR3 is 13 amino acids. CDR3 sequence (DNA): TGTGCCAGCAGTAGGATAACAAACACTGAAGCTTTCTTT. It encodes CASSRITNTEAFF.